This is a list of T cell receptor beta chains from one sample in a study of beta chain features in type 1 diabetes. Sequenced by immunoSEQ multiplex PCR; TCRdb stores in-frame clones only, minus some. The data contain a few hundred thousand clones, about 14% of them singletons. The sequenced sample was central memory CD4+ T cells from blood. Receptor source: a man aged 30 to 39 in good health. The CDR3 runs from the conserved cysteine through the conserved F or W.

TRBJ1-5,TRBV27,CASSLLQTNQPQHF
TRBJ1-2,TRBV19,CASSIHVGRGEDGYTF
TRBJ1-1,TRBV7-9,CASSITATGDTEAFF
TRBJ2-1,TRBV7-2,CASSPSGGEYNEQFF
TRBJ1-2,TRBV20-1,CSGGSDYGYTF
TRBJ1-1,TRBV5-1,CASSLIFRSRYTEAFF
TRBJ1-4,TRBV18,CASSQRTGVNEKLFF
TRBJ1-2,TRBV19,CASVGHRGQGHYGYTF
TRBJ1-2,TRBV18,CASSPGQAGYTF
TRBJ1-2,TRBV6-5,CASIGTGDASYTF
TRBJ1-1,TRBV29-1,CSVARLDTAMNTEAFF
TRBJ2-5,TRBV4-1,CASSQDGRGGSQETQYF
TRBJ2-2,TRBV29-1,CSALVLAGAPGELFF
TRBJ1-2,TRBV6-5,CASSIGQGRNGYTF
TRBJ2-5,TRBV7-9,CASSSLSGATQYF
TRBJ2-1,TRBV5-4,CASSQEWGDEQFF
TRBJ2-2,TRBV4-3,CASSQAPSGSTNTGELFF